This T cell receptor beta chain is drawn from a study of shared clonotypes between healthy human individuals. Every donor was a Caucasian adult from Nashville, Tennessee. In the authors' workflow: Quality scores were absent from the junction-only immunoSEQ sequences, so filtering differed. Sequenced by immunoSEQ multiplex PCR; TCRdb stores in-frame clones only, minus some. The V and J calls and clone size are taken from that table; D and trimming were inferred from the DNA. The sample shows some 2,400,000 clones, 90% to 97% of them seen only once. Germline V gives CDR1 ENHRY, CDR2 SYGVKD. There are 16 residues in the CDR3. J gave up 0 bases and V 2 bases, and 7 bases lay outside the gene matches.

The rearrangement uses TRBV10-3 and TRBJ2-7, with 7 positions matching TRBD1. Sample: naive CD4+ T cells sorted from blood. The subset is: CD45RA+ positively selected. This TCR came from a man between 18 and 35 years old in good health. CDR3 nucleotides: TGTGCCATCAGTGAGGCCGGGACAGTGAGCTCCTACGAGCAGTACTTC. This translates into CAISEAGTVSSYEQYF.